This paragraph reports one T cell receptor (beta chain). Its antigen remains undetermined. Nothing much larger sits one base from this clone, and base qualities are not available. From cysteine to phenylalanine, the CDR3 is 16 amino acids long. The retained sequence is limited to the CDR3, 48 bases, with the frame set at the first base. Trimming costs V 2 bases and J 1 base, and their ends lie 13 bases apart. Two rounds of multiplex PCR were used to amplify the TCR beta CDR3 region from genomic DNA. The first PCR round used primers specific to each TRBV and TRBJ gene, with sequences filed in Chinese patent CN105087789A. The second PCR round used universal primers. The Roche High Pure PCR Template Preparation Kit was used to extract genomic DNA from the frozen PBMCs. The libraries underwent paired-end sequencing with 151 bp reads on an Illumina HiSeq 3000. As for the original processing: Raw reads lacking the multiplex PCR primer sequences were removed with CutAdapt. Using PEAR, the high-quality paired reads were merged into contigs. MiXCR assigned TRB V, D and J gene segments to each contig by aligning to reference sequences. CDR3 sequences were clustered by base quality and sequence similarity to remove sequencing errors. Diversity was measured as Shannon entropy normalized by the natural log of productive TCR sequence number. To get clonality, Shannon entropy was divided by the natural log of the number of unique clonotypes, and that result was subtracted from one. Progression-free survival cut-offs for repertoire metrics were chosen using the Youden index of ROC curves, with analyses run in R 3.5.3. Through fastp at Q25 and MiXCR, TCRdb rebuilt clones from the public reads, retaining in-frame beta chains. Entries are consolidated by CDR3 protein sequence, retaining the most common genes and DNA. For this entry, the V and J calls and clone size follow TCRdb and not the study's own pipeline. This sample has some 8,500 distinct CDR3 sequences in its table, and around 62% of those were observed once. The biggest ten clones account for over 15% of the sample.

No patient had a history of other malignancies or prior chemotherapy or radiotherapy, and all had node-negative disease on CT and PET/CT. Roughly 6 milliliters of peripheral venous blood were drawn into EDTA tubes at each of two time points. Ficoll-Paque Plus density-gradient centrifugation was used to isolate PBMCs. Right after collection, samples were kept at -80 degrees C until analysis. This record comes from a study of prognosis after radiotherapy for stage I lung cancer (dated by TCRdb to the early 2020s). For the wider study: Between early 2018 and January 2019, nineteen patients with stage I NSCLC were enrolled in Nanjing, China. The patients included around 13 who had newly diagnosed primary stage I lung tumors, along with roughly 5 others who had oligometastatic NSCLC after their primary tumor had been surgically resected. All patients were considered medically inoperable, owing to comorbidities in approximately 12 and refusal of surgery in about seven. Ages in the cohort of approximately 14 men and over 5 women ranged from roughly 53 to 84 years, with a median of 74. On tumor histology, approximately 12 patients had adenocarcinoma and several had squamous cell carcinoma. SBRT was given in 3 to 5 fractions with a biologically effective dose of at least 100 Gy, using image-guided IMRT or VMAT. Concurrent therapy was not administered to any patient alongside SBRT. Distant metastases were developed by four of the 19 patients after SBRT, at a median of around seven months, whereas no significant progression was observed in the other 15 patients. This study profiled peripheral blood TCR beta repertoires from stage I NSCLC patients before and after stereotactic body radiotherapy and linked the repertoires to distant failure. The study took one blood sample before SBRT and one after SBRT from each of about 19 patients and sequenced all 38 samples. Findings and caveats that apply to the study as a whole: The study was limited by the small cohort and short follow-up, and independent validation of the study findings is required. Post-SBRT Shannon entropy and its change from baseline were lower in patients who developed distant metastases; baseline Shannon entropy was not associated with metastases. None of the reported P values were adjusted for multiple comparisons. Tumor specificity of expanded TCR clones was not determined. After SBRT, the number of unique TCR clones decreased (median roughly 9,500 before versus 6,500 to 7,500 after; Wilcoxon paired P=0.011). Differences by metastasis status were reportedly seen in TRBV and TRBJ usage frequencies, involving two V genes at baseline and, after SBRT, roughly ten V genes and two J genes.

The V and J segments used are TRBV12-3 or TRBV12-4 and TRBJ2-3; a confident D gene designation cannot be given. The source material was PBMCs, sampled before or after stereotactic body radiation therapy (not recorded which). This receptor was taken from a donor at least 50 years old with non-small cell lung cancer. The bases read TGTGCCAGCAGTTTATCTCGAGGCAGAGGCACAGATACGCAGTATTTT. This yields the protein CASSLSRGRGTDTQYF.